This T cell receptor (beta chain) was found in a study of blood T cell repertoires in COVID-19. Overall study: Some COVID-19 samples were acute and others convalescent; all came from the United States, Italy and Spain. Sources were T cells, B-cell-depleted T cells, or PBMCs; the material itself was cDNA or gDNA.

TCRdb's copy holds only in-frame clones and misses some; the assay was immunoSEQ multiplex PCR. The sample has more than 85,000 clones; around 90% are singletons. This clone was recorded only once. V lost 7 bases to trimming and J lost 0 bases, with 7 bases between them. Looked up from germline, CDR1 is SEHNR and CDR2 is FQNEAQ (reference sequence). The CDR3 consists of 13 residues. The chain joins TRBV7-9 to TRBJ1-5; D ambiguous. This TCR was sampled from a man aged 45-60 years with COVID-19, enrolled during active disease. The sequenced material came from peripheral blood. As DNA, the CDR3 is TGTGCCAGCAATCAGGTTAGCAATCAGCCCCAGCATTTT. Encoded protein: CASNQVSNQPQHF. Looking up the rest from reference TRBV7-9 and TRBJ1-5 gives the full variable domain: DTGVSQNPRHKITKRGQNVTFRCDPISEHNRLYWYRQTLGQGPEFLTYFQNEAQLEKSRLLSDRFSAERPKGSFSTLEIQRTEQGDSAMYLCASNQVSNQPQHFGDGTRLSIL.